One sample yielded the 32 T cell receptor beta chains listed below, sequenced in a study of CD8 T cell repertoires and HIV-1 epitope variants. TCRdb's table, derived via immunoSEQ multiplex PCR, lists solely in-frame clones and lacks some. The sample consists of fewer than 7,500 clones, around two thirds of them appearing once. Antigens of these TCRs are unknown. The sequencing input was cultured CD8+ T cells derived from PBMCs. The receptors were gathered from a male donor with HIV.

This rearrangement joins TRBV13 to TRBJ2-7; TRBD1 agrees at 9 bases. Trimming removed 5 bases from V and 3 bases from J; junction bases left unmatched: 8. The germline V gene has CDR1 PRHDT and CDR2 FYEKMQ (reference sequence). The CDR3 has 15 amino acids. The CDR3 reads CASSPMGQGVYEQYF. The CDR3 nucleotides read TGTGCCAGCAGCCCAATGGGACAGGGTGTCTACGAGCAGTACTTC.

This clone was detected only a few times. J is TRBJ2-3 and V is TRBV28; 8 bases are a match to TRBD1. The V gene end was trimmed by 1 base and the J gene end by 4 bases; junction bases not matched to a gene: 10. This CDR3 contains 17 residues. Germline CDR1 and CDR2: MDHEN and SYDVKM. The CDR3 reads CASSLFAGGELADTQYF. The CDR3 nucleotides are TGTGCCAGCAGTTTATTTGCAGGGGGCGAGCTTGCAGATACGCAGTATTTT.

This clone was picked up a small number of times. The chain uses TRBV19 and TRBJ1-5; D may be TRBD1 (5 bases). Germline CDR1 LNHDA, CDR2 SQIVND (reference sequence). The CDR3 length is 14 residues. V was cut by 5 bases and J by 3 bases, with 11 bases left in between. The CDR3 coding sequence is TGTGCCAGTAGTCAGAAGGGGTACAATCAGCCCCAGCATTTT. This codes for CASSQKGYNQPQHF.

The V and J genes are TRBV7-9 and TRBJ2-3, with D possibly TRBD2 on 6 matching bases. Trimming pared 1 base from V and 0 bases from J, leaving 14 bases between. Germline CDR1 and CDR2: SEHNR and FQNEAQ (reference sequence). The CDR3 extends over 17 amino acids. The DNA of the CDR3 is TGTGCCAGCAGCTTAGACACGGCGGGACCTAGCACAGATACGCAGTATTTT. Protein sequence: CASSLDTAGPSTDTQYF.

The J gene is TRBJ1-2, the V gene TRBV6-6; 9 bases match TRBD1. V lost 5 bases to trimming and J lost 6 bases; unmatched junction nucleotides: 10. This CDR3 contains 15 residues. Per the germline V gene, CDR1 is MNHNY and CDR2 is SVGAGI (reference sequence). CDR3 bases: TGTGCCAGCAGTATAGGGAGGGACAGGGCGGATGGCTACACCTTC. Residues: CASSIGRDRADGYTF.

The genes are TRBV27 and TRBJ2-5; 10 bases agree with TRBD2. The V segment lost 0 bases and the J segment 5 bases; nucleotides outside the gene matches: 3. This CDR3 spans 15 amino acids. Germline loops: CDR1 MNHEY, CDR2 SMNVEV (reference sequence). The CDR3 reads CASSLSMTSGETQYF. The CDR3 DNA is TGTGCCAGCAGTTTATCGATGACTAGCGGGGAGACCCAGTACTTC.

The chain uses TRBV5-8 and TRBJ1-1, with a weak D call TRBD1 (5 bases). CDR1 SGHTS and CDR2 YDEGEE come from the germline V gene. The CDR3 totals 14 residues. V was shortened by 5 bases and J by 1 base, with 12 bases between the two germline ends. The CDR3 nucleotides read TGTGCCAGCAGTGGGGGGACTTCGAACACTGAAGCTTTCTTT. Amino acid sequence: CASSGGTSNTEAFF.

The V gene is TRBV18, the J gene TRBJ2-5, with unresolved D. The V gene's germline CDR1 is KGHSH and CDR2 LQKENI. V lost 0 bases, J lost 2 bases, and 13 bases lay in between. This CDR3 comprises 16 residues. The CDR3 DNA reads TGTGCCAGCTCACCACCCGTCCGGGTCCGGCAAGAGACCCAGTACTTC. Its translation: CASSPPVRVRQETQYF.

The chain couples TRBV27 to TRBJ2-1; 13 bases align to TRBD2. V lost 4 bases to trimming and J lost 2 bases; unmatched junction nucleotides: 2. Germline CDR1 reads MNHEY; CDR2 reads SMNVEV (reference sequence). This CDR3 region has 16 residues. CDR3 residues: CASSSGTSGTYNEQFF. The CDR3 DNA reads as TGTGCCAGCAGTTCCGGGACTAGCGGGACCTACAATGAGCAGTTCTTC.

The chain has TRBV7-9 and TRBJ2-1, with TRBD2 matching 9 bases. Germline assignment: CDR1 SEHNR and CDR2 FQNEAQ (reference sequence). This CDR3 region has 15 residues. J lost 9 bases, V lost 4 bases, and 10 bases had no gene match. The CDR3 loop reads CASSSSGTSWTEQFF. The CDR3 DNA sequence: TGTGCCAGCAGCTCCTCCGGGACTAGCTGGACTGAGCAGTTCTTC. The full variable domain, in which reference TRBV7-9 and TRBJ2-1 provide the parts outside the CDR3, is DTGVSQNPRHKITKRGQNVTFRCDPISEHNRLYWYRQTLGQGPEFLTYFQNEAQLEKSRLLSDRFSAERPKGSFSTLEIQRTEQGDSAMYLCASSSSGTSWTEQFFGPGTRLTVL.

The chain couples TRBV5-1 to TRBJ1-4, with 8 bases that match TRBD1. Looked up from germline, CDR1 is SGHRS and CDR2 is YFSETQ. This CDR3 contains 15 residues. Trimming took 3 bases from V and 0 from J; bases not matched to a gene: 1. CDR3 protein: CASSSTGATNEKLFF. The CDR3 nucleotides are TGCGCCAGCAGCTCGACAGGGGCAACTAATGAAAAACTGTTTTTT.

The V and J genes are TRBV6-5 and TRBJ1-2, with D maybe TRBD1 (5 bases). This CDR3 has 13 amino acids. V was trimmed by 6 bases and J by 2 bases, leaving 10 bases between them. The germline V gene encodes CDR1 MNHEY and CDR2 SVGAGI. CDR3 nucleotide sequence: TGTGCCAGCAGCCTCACAGGAAACTATGGCTACACCTTC. Amino acids: CASSLTGNYGYTF.

The J gene is TRBJ1-2, the V gene TRBV9, with 8 bases fitting TRBD1. CDR1 is SGDLS and CDR2 is YYNGEE in the germline V gene. V trimming: 3 bases; J trimming: 7 bases; junction bases outside the gene matches: 11. There are 15 residues in the CDR3. In DNA, the CDR3 is TGTGCCAGCAGCGCTCCGGGACAGGACGCGGGTGGCTACACCTTC. Translated, it gives CASSAPGQDAGGYTF. The whole variable domain, remainder taken from reference TRBV9 and TRBJ1-2, is DSGVTQTPKHLITATGQRVTLRCSPRSGDLSVYWYQQSLDQGLQFLIQYYNGEERAKGNILERFSAQQFPDLHSELNLSSLELGDSALYFCASSAPGQDAGGYTFGSGTRLTVV.

The V and J genes are TRBV7-8 and TRBJ1-5; 10 bases line up with TRBD1. V was clipped by 7 bases and J by 3 bases; unmatched bases: 12. The CDR3 is 17 residues long. Germline CDR1 reads SGHVS; CDR2 reads FQNEAQ. The CDR3, as DNA: TGTGCCAGCATCAAGGACGGACAGGGGGGAGACAATCAGCCCCAGCATTTT. It encodes CASIKDGQGGDNQPQHF. The complete variable domain, with remaining parts taken from reference TRBV7-8 and TRBJ1-5, reads GAGVSQSPRYKVAKRGQDVALRCDPISGHVSLFWYQQALGQGPEFLTYFQNEAQLDKSGLPSDRFFAERPEGSVSTLKIQRTQQEDSAVYLCASIKDGQGGDNQPQHFGDGTRLSIL.

The chain is built from TRBV4-1 and TRBJ1-1, with D possibly being TRBD1 (5 bases). This CDR3 is 16 amino acids long. Per the germline V gene, CDR1 is MGHRA and CDR2 is YSYEKL. V was clipped by 0 bases and J by 1 base, with 12 bases between them. The CDR3 sequence: CASSQDVGQGNTEAFF. The CDR3 region has the DNA TGCGCCAGCAGCCAAGATGTTGGGCAGGGGAACACTGAAGCTTTCTTT.

The table lists this clone with a few counts. The chain combines TRBV5-6 with TRBJ2-7, with D possibly being TRBD1 (6 bases). Trimming left V 4 bases short and J 4 bases short, with 12 bases between. The CDR3 spans 13 residues. CDR1 is SGHDT, CDR2 YYEEEE, per germline. CDR3 in DNA: TGTGCCAGCAGCAGCGACAGGAGTTACGAGCAGTACTTC. It is translated as CASSSDRSYEQYF.

This clone was detected a few times. The chain has TRBV4-2 and TRBJ2-1, with 7 bases aligning to TRBD2. Germline V gene lookup returns CDR1 LGHNA and CDR2 YNFKEQ. The CDR3 spans 12 residues. J lost 9 bases, V lost 1 base, and 0 bases had no gene match. The CDR3 sequence is CASSQAGGEQFF. CDR3 DNA sequence: TGTGCCAGCAGCCAAGCGGGGGGTGAGCAGTTCTTC.

A few counts support this clone. The chain joins TRBV19 to TRBJ2-7, with 8 bases identical to TRBD2. Germline V lookup: CDR1 LNHDA, CDR2 SQIVND (reference sequence). J lost 4 bases, V lost 5 bases, and 7 bases had no gene match. This CDR3 is 14 amino acids long. The CDR3 loop reads CASSFASGSYEQYF. The CDR3 DNA is TGTGCCAGTAGTTTTGCGAGCGGGAGTTACGAGCAGTACTTC.

This clone was picked up a small number of times. The gene calls are TRBV19 and TRBJ1-5; unclear D gene. The CDR3 runs 15 residues. Germline V gene data show CDR1 as LNHDA and CDR2 as SQIVND (reference sequence). Trimming left V 6 bases short and J 0 bases short, with 12 bases between. CDR3 nucleotide sequence: TGTGCCAGTAGATTGGCAGGTCTTAGCAATCAGCCCCAGCATTTT. This encodes CASRLAGLSNQPQHF.

The chain combines TRBV5-8 with TRBJ1-2, with D unresolved. CDR3 length: 12 amino acids. Germline V gives CDR1 SGHTS, CDR2 YDEGEE. Deletions cut 1 base from V and 8 bases from J, with 9 bases between. CDR3 region: CASSLRAGGYTF. Here the CDR3 DNA reads TGTGCCAGCAGCTTGCGGGCGGGGGGCTACACCTTC.

The chain recombines TRBV28 with TRBJ2-7; 8 positions agree with TRBD2. This CDR3 is built from 14 residues. Germline V gives CDR1 MDHEN, CDR2 SYDVKM. The J segment lost 2 bases and the V segment lost 6 bases, leaving 6 bases of the junction unmatched. The CDR3 reads CASSLGLGPYEQYF. In nucleotides, the CDR3 is TGTGCCAGCAGCCTGGGACTAGGACCCTACGAGCAGTACTTC. Complete variable domain (other parts from reference TRBV28 and TRBJ2-7): DVKVTQSSRYLVKRTGEKVFLECVQDMDHENMFWYRQDPGLGLRLIYFSYDVKMKEKGDIPEGYSVSREKKERFSLILESASTNQTSMYLCASSLGLGPYEQYFGPGTRLTVT.

The chain uses TRBV5-4 and TRBJ1-1; TRBD1 matches 10 bases. Per germline, CDR1 SGHNT and CDR2 YYREEE (reference sequence). The CDR3 length is 14 residues. The ends lost 5 bases at V and 7 bases at J; junction bases unmatched: 8. The CDR3 reads CASRVDRGQGEAFF. In DNA, the CDR3 is TGTGCCAGCAGGGTAGACAGGGGGCAAGGTGAAGCTTTCTTT.

This chain joins TRBV27 and TRBJ2-3; 8 bases are shared with TRBD2. Per germline, CDR1 MNHEY and CDR2 SMNVEV (reference sequence). The CDR3 is 13 residues long. Trimming at V came to 8 bases and at J to 0 bases, leaving 1 base not matched to a gene. The CDR3 nucleotides read TGTGCCAGCCAGCGGGGGAGCACAGATACGCAGTATTTT. This encodes CASQRGSTDTQYF.

The chain links TRBV9 to TRBJ1-4, with D possibly being TRBD1 (5 bases). CDR3 size: 15 residues. CDR1 and CDR2 (germline): SGDLS, YYNGEE. Between the trimmed V and J ends, which lost 4 bases and 9 bases, there was a span of 19 bases. The chain's CDR3 is CASSSRKGYGKKLFF. In nucleotides, the CDR3 is TGTGCCAGCAGCTCCCGGAAGGGGTATGGGAAAAAACTGTTTTTT.

V is TRBV5-1 and J is TRBJ1-4, with no clear D. The V gene lost 0 bases and the J gene lost 8 bases, with 8 bases spanning the gap. The CDR3 is 13 residues long. The V gene's germline CDR1 is SGHRS and CDR2 YFSETQ. CDR3 in DNA: TGCGCCAGCAGCTTGGCCCCGCGCGAAAAACTGTTTTTT. Translating gives CASSLAPREKLFF. Complete variable domain (other parts from reference TRBV5-1 and TRBJ1-4): KAGVTQTPRYLIKTRGQQVTLSCSPISGHRSVSWYQQTPGQGLQFLFEYFSETQRNKGNFPGRFSGRQFSNSRSEMNVSTLELGDSALYLCASSLAPREKLFFGSGTQLSVL.

This rearrangement joins TRBV10-2 to TRBJ1-1, with D possibly matching TRBD1 (5 bases). Per the germline V gene, CDR1 is WSHSY and CDR2 is SAAADI. CDR3 length equals 14 residues. Trimming pared 6 bases from V and 3 bases from J, leaving 14 bases between. The CDR3 DNA is TGCGCCAGCAGCCCTAATGGGGGGGACACTGAAGCTTTCTTT. Amino acid sequence: CASSPNGGDTEAFF.

This chain joins TRBV2 and TRBJ2-1; D is unclear. Germline CDR1 is SNHLY and CDR2 is FYNNEI. Trimming removed 0 bases at V and 9 bases at J, with 15 bases between. The CDR3 covers 15 residues. DNA for the CDR3: TGTGCCAGCAGTGAAGCGCTAGGTCCACGCAGTGAGCAGTTCTTC. Residues: CASSEALGPRSEQFF. The full variable domain, completed using reference TRBV2 and TRBJ2-1, is EPEVTQTPSHQVTQMGQEVILRCVPISNHLYFYWYRQILGQKVEFLVSFYNNEISEKSEIFDDQFSVERPDGSNFTLKIRSTKLEDSAMYFCASSEALGPRSEQFFGPGTRLTVL.

The chain couples TRBV7-9 to TRBJ1-1; 8 bases are a match to TRBD1. This CDR3 comprises 15 residues. The V gene end was trimmed by 3 bases and the J gene end by 4 bases; junction bases not matched to a gene: 7. Germline V gene sequence: CDR1 SEHNR, CDR2 FQNEAQ (reference sequence). The CDR3 DNA follows: TGTGCCAGCAGCTTCGAAGGACAGGGTTTCACTGAAGCTTTCTTT. Translated, it gives CASSFEGQGFTEAFF. Full variable domain (rest looked up from reference TRBV7-9 and TRBJ1-1): DTGVSQNPRHKITKRGQNVTFRCDPISEHNRLYWYRQTLGQGPEFLTYFQNEAQLEKSRLLSDRFSAERPKGSFSTLEIQRTEQGDSAMYLCASSFEGQGFTEAFFGQGTRLTVV.

The V call is TRBV29-1, the J call TRBJ2-1, with D possibly being TRBD1 or TRBD2 (5 bases each). This CDR3 spans 12 amino acids. Germline CDR1 SQVTM, CDR2 ANQGSEA. V lost 5 bases to trimming and J lost 4 bases, with 9 bases between them. CDR3 bases: TGCAGCGTTAAGAGGGGTTACAATGAGCAGTTCTTC. Its protein product is CSVKRGYNEQFF.

V usage is TRBV28 and J usage is TRBJ2-2; TRBD2 matches at 11 bases. Germline assignment: CDR1 MDHEN and CDR2 SYDVKM. The CDR3 has 17 residues. V lost 3 bases to trimming and J lost 7 bases; unmatched junction nucleotides: 10. The CDR3 is CASSLALAGGGNGELFF. In nucleotides, the CDR3 is TGTGCCAGCAGTTTGGCCCTAGCGGGAGGAGGGAACGGGGAGCTGTTTTTT.

V and J are TRBV7-5 and TRBJ2-7; the DNA was not used to check the table's D call, TRBD1. TRBV7-5 is a known pseudogene. The CDR3 is 14 residues long. CDR3 region: CASSLGQYLREQYF. Written as DNA, the CDR3 is TGTGCCAGCAGCTTGGGACAGTACCTTCGTGAGCAGTACTTC.

The chain links TRBV27 to TRBJ2-2, with D unresolved. V was shortened by 4 bases and J by 11 bases, with 11 bases between the two germline ends. There are 12 residues in the CDR3. Looked up from germline, CDR1 is MNHEY and CDR2 is SMNVEV (reference sequence). The CDR3 bases are TGTGCCAGCAGTTACGATGGAAGTGAGCTGTTTTTT. It specifies CASSYDGSELFF.